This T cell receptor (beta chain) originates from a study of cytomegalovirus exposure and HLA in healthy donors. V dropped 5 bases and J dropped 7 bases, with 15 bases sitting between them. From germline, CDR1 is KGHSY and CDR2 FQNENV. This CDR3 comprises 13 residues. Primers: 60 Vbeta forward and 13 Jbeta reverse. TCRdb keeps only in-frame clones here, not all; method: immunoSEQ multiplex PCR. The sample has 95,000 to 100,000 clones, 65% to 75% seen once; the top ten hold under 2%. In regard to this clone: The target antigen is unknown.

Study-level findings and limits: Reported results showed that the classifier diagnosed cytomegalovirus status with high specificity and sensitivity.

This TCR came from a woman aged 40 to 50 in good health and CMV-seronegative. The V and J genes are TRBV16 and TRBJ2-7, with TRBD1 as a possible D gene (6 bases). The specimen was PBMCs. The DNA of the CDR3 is TGTGCCAGCAGCATGAGCCAGGGGTCGGAGCAGTACTTC. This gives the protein CASSMSQGSEQYF. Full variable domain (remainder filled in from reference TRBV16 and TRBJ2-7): GEEVAQTPKHLVRGEGQKAKLYCAPIKGHSYVFWYQQVLKNEFKFLISFQNENVFDETGMPKERFSAKCLPNSPCSLEIQATKLEDSAVYFCASSMSQGSEQYFGPGTRLTVT.